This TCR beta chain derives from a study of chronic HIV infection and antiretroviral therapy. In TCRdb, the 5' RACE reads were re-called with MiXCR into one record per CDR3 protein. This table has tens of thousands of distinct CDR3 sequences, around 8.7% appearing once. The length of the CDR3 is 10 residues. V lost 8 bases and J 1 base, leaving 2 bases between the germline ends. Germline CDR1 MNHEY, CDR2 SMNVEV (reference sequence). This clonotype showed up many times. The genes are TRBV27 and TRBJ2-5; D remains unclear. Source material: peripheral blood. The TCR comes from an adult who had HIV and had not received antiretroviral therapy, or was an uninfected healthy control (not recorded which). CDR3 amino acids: CASGQETQYF. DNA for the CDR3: TGTGCCAGCGGCCAAGAGACCCAGTACTTC.